A single sample gave rise to the 14 T cell receptor beta chains below, sequenced in a study of cytotoxic CD8 clonotypes in ibrutinib-treated CLL. Sequencing used immunoSEQ multiplex PCR; TCRdb keeps in-frame clones, though not all of them. The table has under 50,000 clones, approximately 71% seen once. The sample was PBMCs, taken at disease progression, from a patient treated with ibrutinib. The receptors shown here come from a human donor with chronic lymphocytic leukemia.

The chain recombines TRBV10-2 with TRBJ2-3, with D perhaps TRBD2 (5 bases). Germline-derived CDR1 and CDR2 are WSHSY and SAAADI. Trimming cost V 7 bases and J 5 bases, with 19 bases left between them. The length of the CDR3 is 15 residues. In DNA, the CDR3 is TGCGCCAGCACCCAACTAGACGTCTCTGTAGATACGCAGTATTTT. It codes for CASTQLDVSVDTQYF.

The V gene is TRBV30, the J gene TRBJ1-2, with 7 positions matching TRBD1. The CDR3 consists of 15 residues. The germline V gene has CDR1 GTSNPN and CDR2 SVGIG (reference sequence). With 2 bases clipped from V and 1 base from J, the junction kept 7 bases outside the gene matches. The DNA of the CDR3 is TGTGCCTGGAGTAGGTGGTCAGGGGGTAACTATGGCTACACCTTC. Translation: CAWSRWSGGNYGYTF.

This chain links TRBV9 with TRBJ1-2; 7 bases fit TRBD1. The ends lost 4 bases at V and 2 bases at J; junction bases unmatched: 8. The CDR3 is 15 residues long. Germline V lookup: CDR1 SGDLS, CDR2 YYNGEE. CDR3 bases: TGTGCCAGCAGCTCCACTCTACAGGGGAACTATGGCTACACCTTC. It yields the protein CASSSTLQGNYGYTF.

The CDR3 loop reads CASSLTEGGKNIQYF. CDR3 nucleotides: TGTGCCAGCAGCTTAACGGAGGGGGGCAAAAACATTCAGTACTTC. The chain employs TRBV11-1 and TRBJ2-4; D might be TRBD1 or TRBD2, each matching 6 bases. This CDR3 spans 15 amino acids. Germline V gene lookup returns CDR1 SGHAT and CDR2 FQDESV (reference sequence). V lost 2 bases and J lost 3, with 11 bases in between.

The J gene is TRBJ1-4, the V gene TRBV7-8; D perhaps matches TRBD1 (6 bases). CDR1 and CDR2 (germline): SGHVS, FQNEAQ. Trimming removed 1 base at V and 8 bases at J, with 20 bases between. The CDR3 runs to 17 residues. The CDR3 nucleotides are TGTGCCAGCAGCTTAGGGGTAACAGGGACCCTAAGGGAAAAACTGTTTTTT. This translates into CASSLGVTGTLREKLFF.

The chain joins TRBV7-9 to TRBJ2-5; 9 bases fit TRBD1. CDR1 is SEHNR, CDR2 FQNEAQ, per germline (reference sequence). Germline trimming cut 5 bases from V and 4 bases from J; bases unmatched to any gene: 5. The CDR3 covers 14 residues. The CDR3 DNA reads TGTGCCAGCAGCCGCGGGACAGGGCGAGAGACCCAGTACTTC. Translating it yields CASSRGTGRETQYF.

The chain employs TRBV5-4 and TRBJ1-2; D unclear. Between the trimmed V and J ends, which lost 4 bases and 2 bases, there was a span of 12 bases. Germline CDR1 reads SGHNT; CDR2 reads YYREEE (reference sequence). This CDR3 is 14 amino acids long. The CDR3 coding sequence is TGTGCCAGCAGCCATGACAACATAAACTATGGCTACACCTTC. As protein: CASSHDNINYGYTF.

This chain links TRBV7-2 with TRBJ2-7; D gene ambiguous. This CDR3 contains 15 residues. Germline loops: CDR1 SGHTA, CDR2 FQGNSA. V was shortened by 3 bases and J by 3 bases, with 15 bases between the two germline ends. Written as DNA, the CDR3 is TGTGCCAGCAGCTTTCTTACGGGCACAGACTACGAGCAGTACTTC. It specifies CASSFLTGTDYEQYF. The variable domain in full, completed from reference TRBV7-2 and TRBJ2-7, reads GAGVSQSPSNKVTEKGKDVELRCDPISGHTALYWYRQSLGQGLEFLIYFQGNSAPDKSGLPSDRFSAERTGGSVSTLTIQRTQQEDSAVYLCASSFLTGTDYEQYFGPGTRLTVT.

The V and J genes are TRBV11-3 and TRBJ2-2, with 7 nucleotides matching TRBD2. Losses at the gene ends were 5 bases for V and 7 bases for J; bases not matched to a gene: 7. This CDR3 is built from 14 residues. Looked up from germline, CDR1 is SGHNT and CDR2 is YENEEA. The CDR3 protein is CASSPTSVYGELFF. In nucleotides, the CDR3 is TGTGCCAGCAGCCCAACTAGCGTCTACGGGGAGCTGTTTTTT.

This clone was counted only a few times. The chain links TRBV18 to TRBJ2-7; D is undetermined. V dropped 3 bases and J dropped 0 bases, with 6 bases sitting between them. Germline values: CDR1 KGHSH, CDR2 LQKENI. The CDR3 spans 13 residues. The CDR3 spells CASSPESSYEQYF. The CDR3 nucleotides are TGTGCCAGCTCACCTGAGTCCTCCTACGAGCAGTACTTC.

V usage is TRBV10-3 and J usage is TRBJ1-5; 9 bases map to TRBD1. J was trimmed by 8 bases and V by 6 bases; bases with no gene match: 8. The germline V gene has CDR1 ENHRY and CDR2 SYGVKD. This CDR3 spans 14 amino acids. CDR3 amino acids: CAIRATGGLEPQHF. In DNA form, the CDR3 reads TGTGCCATCAGGGCGACAGGGGGGTTGGAGCCCCAGCATTTT.

This sequence joins TRBV27 and TRBJ2-7; the match to TRBD1 covers 7 bases. This CDR3 is 14 amino acids long. V was pared by 6 bases and J by 3 bases, with 8 bases of the junction left unmatched. CDR1 MNHEY and CDR2 SMNVEV come from the germline V gene (reference sequence). In nucleotides, the CDR3 is TGTGCCAGCAGGAGACAGGGTGAAATCTACGAGCAGTACTTC. Encoded protein: CASRRQGEIYEQYF.

V is TRBV23-1 and J is TRBJ1-6; possibly TRBD1 for D (5 bases). TRBV23-1 belongs to the ORF category, with a function that is uncertain. This CDR3 is 19 amino acids long. V lost 8 bases and J lost 0, with 23 bases in between. The DNA of the CDR3 is TGCGCCAGCGACAGATTTTTGCAGGCGGTTAGCTCCTATAATTCACCCCTCCACTTT. Translated: CASDRFLQAVSSYNSPLHF.

This clone came up a few times. The CDR3 sequence is CASSDSSHAYEQYF. CDR3 nucleotides: TGCGCCAGCAGTGACTCTAGCCATGCCTACGAGCAGTACTTC. The rearrangement joins TRBV10-1 to TRBJ2-7, with D possibly TRBD2 on 5 matching bases. The CDR3 contains 14 residues. The V and J ends lost 3 bases and 2 bases respectively, with 11 bases between them. CDR1 is WNHNN, CDR2 SYGVQD, per germline (reference sequence).